This passage covers 28 T cell receptor beta chains from one sample sequenced in a study of beta chain features in type 1 diabetes. Reverse transcription of all isolated RNA meant that expressed TCRB transcripts were sequenced. Repertoires were generated with immunoSEQ multiplex PCR, while TCRdb's copy carries only in-frame clones and drops some. The table lists a few hundred thousand clones, approximately 13% of them singletons. No antigen has been identified for these receptors. Findings and limits, study-wide: In every one of the four CD4+ subsets, TCRB CDR3s were moderately but significantly shorter in Type 1 diabetes patients.

Sequencing was performed on naive CD4+ T cells from blood. The receptors were gathered from a woman under 30 with type 1 diabetes.

This chain links TRBV27 with TRBJ2-6; 9 positions match TRBD1. V lost 5 bases and J lost 0; bases outside the gene matches: 5. The CDR3 spans 17 residues. Germline loops: CDR1 MNHEY, CDR2 SMNVEV (reference sequence). The CDR3 reads CASSPWDRVSGANVLTF. CDR3 nucleotide sequence: TGTGCCAGCAGTCCCTGGGACAGGGTCTCTGGGGCCAACGTCCTGACTTTC.

This clone was counted a few times. The chain has TRBV29-1 and TRBJ2-5; D possibly corresponds to TRBD2 (6 bases). V gave up 4 bases and J gave up 0 bases, with 15 bases separating them. This CDR3 is built from 15 residues. CDR1 is SQVTM and CDR2 is ANQGSEA in the germline V gene. The chain's CDR3 is CSVVPAEGYQETQYF. The DNA of the CDR3 is TGCAGCGTTGTGCCAGCGGAGGGATACCAAGAGACCCAGTACTTC.

The sample holds a few counts of this clone. This sample includes further DNA sequences coding for the same CDR3. The chain uses TRBV6-5 and TRBJ2-7; 8 bases map to TRBD1. The V gene end was trimmed by 6 bases and the J gene end by 2 bases; junction bases not matched to a gene: 9. This CDR3 has 15 residues. Germline V CDR1 and CDR2: MNHEY, SVGAGI. The CDR3 protein is CASSPGTGSTYEQYV. The DNA for the CDR3 is TGTGCCAGCAGCCCCGGGACAGGTAGCACCTACGAGCAGTACGTC.

The chain has TRBV27 and TRBJ1-5, with D maybe TRBD1 (5 bases). V lost 7 bases and J lost 2, with 12 bases in between. CDR3 length equals 14 residues. The V gene's germline CDR1 is MNHEY and CDR2 SMNVEV (reference sequence). CDR3 DNA: TGTGCCAGCACTTTCAGGGCCGGCAATCAGCCCCAGCATTTT. Amino acids: CASTFRAGNQPQHF.

J is TRBJ2-3 and V is TRBV30; 13 bases fit TRBD2. CDR3 length: 13 amino acids. The V and J ends lost 3 bases and 6 bases, in that order; junction bases with no gene match: 0. Germline CDR1 GTSNPN, CDR2 SVGIG (reference sequence). The CDR3: CAWRLAGGDTQYF. CDR3 bases: TGTGCCTGGAGACTAGCGGGAGGGGATACGCAGTATTTT.

The rearrangement uses TRBV29-1 and TRBJ1-5, with D tentatively TRBD1 (5 bases). V dropped 2 bases and J dropped 7 bases, with 12 bases sitting between them. This CDR3 has 13 residues. Germline CDR1 is SQVTM and CDR2 is ANQGSEA. The CDR3 DNA reads as TGCAGCGTTGAATCCCCTGGGGGGCAGCCCCAGCATTTT. This sequence encodes CSVESPGGQPQHF.

V and J are TRBV30 and TRBJ1-1; D gene unclear. With 0 bases removed from V and 4 bases from J, the gap between germline ends came to 9 bases. Per the germline V gene, CDR1 is GTSNPN and CDR2 is SVGIG (reference sequence). There are 13 residues in the CDR3. This chain's CDR3 is CAWSVQITTEAFF. The CDR3 DNA sequence: TGTGCCTGGAGTGTACAAATTACCACTGAAGCTTTCTTT.

The chain uses TRBV14 and TRBJ2-3; 8 bases line up with TRBD1. Germline CDR1 reads SGHDN; CDR2 reads FVKESK. The junction had 12 bases not matched to a gene; V was cut back by 4 bases and J by 3 bases. The CDR3 runs to 17 residues. The CDR3 coding sequence is TGTGCCAGCAGCCGGCGGAGGTTAGGACAGGGAACAGATACGCAGTATTTT. Protein product: CASSRRRLGQGTDTQYF.

The chain joins TRBV7-3 to TRBJ2-1; no clear D. Germline V gene lookup returns CDR1 SGHTA and CDR2 FQGTGA. V lost 6 bases and J lost 1, with 10 bases in between. This CDR3 has 14 amino acids. The chain's CDR3 is CASSRWASYNEQFF. CDR3 DNA sequence: TGTGCCAGCAGTCGTTGGGCGTCCTACAATGAGCAGTTCTTC.

This clone was detected a few times. The chain recombines TRBV15 with TRBJ2-1, with 14 bases matching TRBD2. The CDR3 has 20 amino acids. V was pared by 0 bases and J by 6 bases, with 13 bases of the junction left unmatched. The germline V gene has CDR1 LNHNV and CDR2 YYDKDF (reference sequence). Here the CDR3 reads CATSRDIGPGTSGRRNEQFF. The DNA for the CDR3 is TGTGCCACCAGCAGAGATATTGGCCCTGGGACTAGCGGGAGACGCAATGAGCAGTTCTTC.

This clone was seen a few times. J is TRBJ2-7 and V is TRBV30; 8 positions match TRBD1. This CDR3 has 11 residues. Losses at the gene ends were 4 bases for V and 6 bases for J; bases not matched to a gene: 2. The V gene's germline CDR1 is GTSNPN and CDR2 SVGIG (reference sequence). The CDR3 DNA is TGTGCCTGGACCGACAGGGGCGAGCAGTACTTC. Its protein product is CAWTDRGEQYF.

This sequence joins TRBV6-6 and TRBJ1-4, with 8 nucleotides matching TRBD1. This CDR3 comprises 15 residues. Losses at the gene ends were 6 bases for V and 8 bases for J; bases not matched to a gene: 11. Germline V gene data show CDR1 as MNHNY and CDR2 as SVGAGI (reference sequence). DNA of the CDR3: TGTGCCAGCAGACAAATTCCGGGACAGGTCGAAAAACTGTTTTTT. It codes for CASRQIPGQVEKLFF.

The CDR3 region is CASSFPRTGGPYTEAFF. The CDR3 DNA is TGTGCCAGCAGCTTCCCCAGGACAGGAGGGCCGTACACTGAAGCTTTCTTT. The rearrangement uses TRBV7-2 and TRBJ1-1; TRBD1 aligns across 7 bases. CDR1 and CDR2 from the germline V gene are SGHTA and FQGNSA. The CDR3 sequence is 17 residues long. V was pared by 3 bases and J by 3 bases, with 13 bases of the junction left unmatched.

The chain combines TRBV19 with TRBJ2-7, with TRBD2 identical over 7 bases. The V and J ends lost 3 bases and 4 bases, in that order; junction bases with no gene match: 9. Germline V CDR1 and CDR2: LNHDA, SQIVND (reference sequence). This CDR3 has 15 residues. DNA for the CDR3: TGTGCCAGTAGTATCATTTTGGCGGGAGCTTACGAGCAGTACTTC. Protein sequence: CASSIILAGAYEQYF.

The chain carries TRBV5-1 and TRBJ1-2; the match to TRBD1 covers 9 bases. CDR1 is SGHRS and CDR2 is YFSETQ in the germline V gene. The V segment lost 2 bases and the J segment 7 bases; nucleotides outside the gene matches: 9. The CDR3 has 15 residues. The CDR3 loop reads CASSFTGGALGGYTF. The CDR3 bases are TGCGCCAGCAGCTTTACAGGGGGCGCGCTAGGTGGCTACACCTTC.

This clone was seen only a few times. The rearrangement links TRBV27 to TRBJ2-7, with 10 bases that match TRBD2. CDR3 length: 14 residues. CDR1 is MNHEY and CDR2 is SMNVEV in the germline V gene (reference sequence). J gave up 3 bases and V 7 bases, and 6 bases lay outside the gene matches. The CDR3 spells CASKGLAENYEQYF. DNA for the CDR3: TGTGCCAGCAAAGGACTAGCGGAAAACTACGAGCAGTACTTC.

J is TRBJ2-7 and V is TRBV7-9; D is uncertain. V shed 4 bases and J shed 6 bases, with 7 bases lying between them. The CDR3 has 11 residues. Germline V gene lookup returns CDR1 SEHNR and CDR2 FQNEAQ (reference sequence). CDR3: CASSSGFEQYF. CDR3 DNA sequence: TGTGCCAGCAGCTCAGGCTTCGAGCAGTACTTC.

This chain uses TRBV5-4 with TRBJ2-5; the match to TRBD1 covers 11 bases. The CDR3 spans 16 residues. The germline CDR1 and CDR2 sequences are SGHNT and YYREEE (reference sequence). V gave up 5 bases and J gave up 4 bases; unmatched junction bases: 10. CDR3 region: CASRPTVGTGGETQYF. The CDR3 region has the DNA TGTGCCAGCAGGCCCACGGTGGGGACAGGGGGAGAGACCCAGTACTTC.

This clone was seen a few times. The V and J genes are TRBV7-2 and TRBJ2-7; D is unresolved. The CDR3 is 13 residues long. The V end was cut by 4 bases, the J end by 2 bases, with 9 bases between. The germline gives CDR1 SGHTA, CDR2 FQGNSA. The CDR3 nucleotides are TGTGCCAGCAGCTCAGACATGACCTACGAGCAGTACGTC. As protein: CASSSDMTYEQYV.

This clone has only a few counts. J is TRBJ2-7 and V is TRBV18, with 7 bases aligning to TRBD2. Germline V lookup: CDR1 KGHSH, CDR2 LQKENI. The V segment lost 1 base and the J segment 4 bases; nucleotides outside the gene matches: 10. The CDR3 is 16 residues long. CDR3 nucleotide sequence: TGTGCCAGCTCACCACAGGGAGGGCCATTGATGTACGAGCAGTACGTC. Amino acid sequence: CASSPQGGPLMYEQYV.

V gene TRBV30 combines with J gene TRBJ2-7, with 9 nucleotides matching TRBD1. This CDR3 has 12 residues. Germline lookup yields CDR1 GTSNPN and CDR2 SVGIG (reference sequence). With V trimmed by 7 bases and J by 2 bases, 3 bases remained unmatched. The CDR3 sequence is CAYRDRAYEQYF. CDR3 nucleotides: TGTGCCTACCGGGACAGGGCCTACGAGCAGTACTTC.

The chain has TRBV5-1 and TRBJ2-2; 7 bases line up with TRBD1. Germline CDR1 SGHRS, CDR2 YFSETQ. V gave up 0 bases and J gave up 0 bases; unmatched junction bases: 5. This CDR3 spans 17 amino acids. The CDR3 DNA reads TGCGCCAGCAGCTTGGACAGGGGTTCCGCGAACACCGGGGAGCTGTTTTTT. Amino acid sequence: CASSLDRGSANTGELFF.

This chain connects TRBV19 to TRBJ2-7; tentatively, D is TRBD1 (6 bases). There are 13 residues in the CDR3. Trimming removed 5 bases at V and 1 base at J, with 9 bases between. Germline CDR1 is LNHDA and CDR2 is SQIVND (reference sequence). The CDR3 sequence: CASSRTVSYEQYF. In nucleotides, the CDR3 is TGTGCCAGTAGTCGGACAGTTTCCTACGAGCAGTACTTC.

V usage is TRBV7-9 and J usage is TRBJ1-5, with TRBD1 as a possible D gene (6 bases). Per the germline V gene, CDR1 is SEHNR and CDR2 is FQNEAQ (reference sequence). CDR3 length: 15 residues. V was trimmed by 3 bases and J by 3 bases, leaving 12 bases between them. The CDR3 DNA reads as TGTGCCAGCAGCTTGGGAGACAGGCACAATCAGCCCCAGCATTTT. Translation gives CASSLGDRHNQPQHF. The whole variable domain, filled in from reference TRBV7-9 and TRBJ1-5, reads DTGVSQNPRHKITKRGQNVTFRCDPISEHNRLYWYRQTLGQGPEFLTYFQNEAQLEKSRLLSDRFSAERPKGSFSTLEIQRTEQGDSAMYLCASSLGDRHNQPQHFGDGTRLSIL.

The genes are TRBV10-3 and TRBJ2-1, with TRBD2 identical over 10 bases. The V and J ends lost 5 bases and 2 bases, in that order; junction bases with no gene match: 9. The length of the CDR3 is 17 residues. Germline V gene sequence: CDR1 ENHRY, CDR2 SYGVKD. Written as DNA, the CDR3 is TGTGCCATCAGTCCCGGACTAGCGGCCGGCCCCTACAATGAGCAGTTCTTC. Amino acids: CAISPGLAAGPYNEQFF.

This clone appeared a few times. The genes are TRBV9 and TRBJ2-4, with 10 bases fitting TRBD1. The CDR3 contains 15 residues. The ends lost 3 bases at V and 11 bases at J; junction bases unmatched: 11. Germline V lookup: CDR1 SGDLS, CDR2 YYNGEE. CDR3: CASSASRDRGGFQYF. The CDR3 coding sequence is TGTGCCAGCAGCGCGTCCCGGGACAGGGGAGGTTTTCAGTACTTC.

This clone was picked up a small number of times. V is TRBV15 and J is TRBJ2-2, with 7 bases matching TRBD1. The CDR3 covers 17 residues. J was trimmed by 3 bases and V by 0 bases; bases with no gene match: 7. Germline CDR1 and CDR2: LNHNV and YYDKDF (reference sequence). CDR3 sequence (DNA): TGTGCCACCAGCAGAGATCGTCGACAGGGAGACACCGGGGAGCTGTTTTTT. Translated, it gives CATSRDRRQGDTGELFF.

DNA for the CDR3: TGTGCCAGCAGCCAACAGGGCCGCGGCACAGATACGCAGTATTTT. It yields the protein CASSQQGRGTDTQYF. The chain combines TRBV5-6 with TRBJ2-3; D is possibly TRBD1 (6 bases). This CDR3 comprises 15 residues. The germline V and J ends were trimmed by 4 bases and 1 base, with 13 bases remaining between them. CDR1 is SGHDT and CDR2 is YYEEEE in the germline V gene. The variable domain in full, completed from reference TRBV5-6 and TRBJ2-3, reads DAGVTQSPTHLIKTRGQQVTLRCSPKSGHDTVSWYQQALGQGPQFIFQYYEEEERQRGNFPDRFSGHQFPNYSSELNVNALLLGDSALYLCASSQQGRGTDTQYFGPGTRLTVL.